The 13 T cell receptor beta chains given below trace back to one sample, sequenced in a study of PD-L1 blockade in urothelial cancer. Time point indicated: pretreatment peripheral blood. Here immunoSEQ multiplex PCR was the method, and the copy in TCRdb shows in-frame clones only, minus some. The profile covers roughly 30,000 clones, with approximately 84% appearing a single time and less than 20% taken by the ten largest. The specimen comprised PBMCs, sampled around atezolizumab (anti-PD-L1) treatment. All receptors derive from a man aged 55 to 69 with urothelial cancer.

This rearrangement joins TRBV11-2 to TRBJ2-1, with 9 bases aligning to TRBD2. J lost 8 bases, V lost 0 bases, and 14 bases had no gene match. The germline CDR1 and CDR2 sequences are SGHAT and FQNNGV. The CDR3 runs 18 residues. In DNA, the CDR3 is TGTGCCAGCAGCTTAGATCTTATGGGCGGGAGGGCCGTGGATGAGCAGTTCTTC. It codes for CASSLDLMGGRAVDEQFF.

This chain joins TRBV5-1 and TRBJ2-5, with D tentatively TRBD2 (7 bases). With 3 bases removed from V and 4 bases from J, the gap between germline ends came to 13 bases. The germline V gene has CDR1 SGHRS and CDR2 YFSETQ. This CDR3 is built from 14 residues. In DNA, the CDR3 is TGCGCCAGCAGCTATACAGGGAGGGGAGAGACCCAGTACTTC. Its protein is CASSYTGRGETQYF.

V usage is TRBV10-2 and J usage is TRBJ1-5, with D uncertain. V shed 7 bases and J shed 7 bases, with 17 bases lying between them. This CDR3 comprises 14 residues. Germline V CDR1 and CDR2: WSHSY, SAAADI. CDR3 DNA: TGCGCCAGCAATGGGGAGGGTACTTGGCAGCCCCAGCATTTT. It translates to CASNGEGTWQPQHF.

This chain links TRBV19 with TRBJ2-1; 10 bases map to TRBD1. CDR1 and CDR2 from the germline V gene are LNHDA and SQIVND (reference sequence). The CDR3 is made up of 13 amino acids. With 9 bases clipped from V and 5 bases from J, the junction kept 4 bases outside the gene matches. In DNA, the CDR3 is TGTGCCAGCGGGACAGGGGTCAACAATGAGCAGTTCTTC. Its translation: CASGTGVNNEQFF.

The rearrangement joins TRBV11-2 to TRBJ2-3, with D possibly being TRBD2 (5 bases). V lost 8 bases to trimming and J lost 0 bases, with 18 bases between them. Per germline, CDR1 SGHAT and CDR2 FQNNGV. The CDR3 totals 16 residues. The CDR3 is CASRSFGGSSTDTQYF. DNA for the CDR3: TGTGCCAGCCGCAGCTTTGGCGGGTCTAGCACAGATACGCAGTATTTT.

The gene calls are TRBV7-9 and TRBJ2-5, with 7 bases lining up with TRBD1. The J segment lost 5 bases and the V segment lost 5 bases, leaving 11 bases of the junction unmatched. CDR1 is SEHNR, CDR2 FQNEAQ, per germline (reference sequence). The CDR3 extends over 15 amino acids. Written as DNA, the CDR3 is TGTGCCAGCAGCCGCCGGGGACAGCTGGGGGAGACCCAGTACTTC. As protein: CASSRRGQLGETQYF.

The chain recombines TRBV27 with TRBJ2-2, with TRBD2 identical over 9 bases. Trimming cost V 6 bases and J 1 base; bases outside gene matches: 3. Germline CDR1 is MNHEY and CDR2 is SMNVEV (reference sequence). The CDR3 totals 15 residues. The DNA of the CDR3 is TGTGCCAGCAGCGCACTAGCGGGGAACACCGGGGAGCTGTTTTTT. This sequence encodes CASSALAGNTGELFF.

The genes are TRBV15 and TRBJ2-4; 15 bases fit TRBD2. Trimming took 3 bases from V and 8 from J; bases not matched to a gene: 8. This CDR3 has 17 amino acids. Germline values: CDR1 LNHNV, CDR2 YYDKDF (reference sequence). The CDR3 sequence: CATSRIGTSGRQDIQYF. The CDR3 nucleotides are TGTGCCACCAGCAGGATAGGGACTAGCGGGAGGCAGGACATTCAGTACTTC.

The CDR3 nucleotides read TGTGCCACCCAAAGGGGGGGGGCCAACGTCCTGACTTTC. It encodes CATQRGGANVLTF. V gene TRBV6-1 combines with J gene TRBJ2-6, with a possible D match to TRBD1 (6 bases). This CDR3 contains 13 residues. V dropped 10 bases and J dropped 4 bases, with 11 bases sitting between them. Germline V gene lookup returns CDR1 MNHNS and CDR2 SASEGT.

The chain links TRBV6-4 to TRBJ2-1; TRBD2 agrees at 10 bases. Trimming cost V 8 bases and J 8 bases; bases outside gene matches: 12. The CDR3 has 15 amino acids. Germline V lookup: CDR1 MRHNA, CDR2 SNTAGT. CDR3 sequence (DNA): TGTGCCAGCGCCGAGCTGCCGGGGACTAGCGATGAGCAGTTCTTC. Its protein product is CASAELPGTSDEQFF.

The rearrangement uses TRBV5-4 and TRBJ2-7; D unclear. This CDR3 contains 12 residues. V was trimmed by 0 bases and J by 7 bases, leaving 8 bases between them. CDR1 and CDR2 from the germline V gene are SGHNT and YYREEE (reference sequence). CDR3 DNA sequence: TGTGCCAGCAGCTTGGACCCCGGGGAGCAGTACTTC. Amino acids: CASSLDPGEQYF. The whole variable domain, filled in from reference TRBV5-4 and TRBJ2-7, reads ETGVTQSPTHLIKTRGQQVTLRCSSQSGHNTVSWYQQALGQGPQFIFQYYREEENGRGNFPPRFSGLQFPNYSSELNVNALELDDSALYLCASSLDPGEQYFGPGTRLTVT.

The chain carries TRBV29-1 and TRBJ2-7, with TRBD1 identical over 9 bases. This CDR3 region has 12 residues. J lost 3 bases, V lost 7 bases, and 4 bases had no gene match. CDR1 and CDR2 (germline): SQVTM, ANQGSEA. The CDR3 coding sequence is TGCAGCGGCCGGGACAGGGACTACGAGCAGTACTTC. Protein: CSGRDRDYEQYF.

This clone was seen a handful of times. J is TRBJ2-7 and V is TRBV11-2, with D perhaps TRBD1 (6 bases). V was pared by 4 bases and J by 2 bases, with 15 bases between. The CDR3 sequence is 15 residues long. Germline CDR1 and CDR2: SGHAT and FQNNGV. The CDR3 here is CASSSYRDNPYEQYF. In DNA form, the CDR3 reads TGTGCCAGCAGCTCCTACCGGGACAATCCCTACGAGCAGTACTTC.